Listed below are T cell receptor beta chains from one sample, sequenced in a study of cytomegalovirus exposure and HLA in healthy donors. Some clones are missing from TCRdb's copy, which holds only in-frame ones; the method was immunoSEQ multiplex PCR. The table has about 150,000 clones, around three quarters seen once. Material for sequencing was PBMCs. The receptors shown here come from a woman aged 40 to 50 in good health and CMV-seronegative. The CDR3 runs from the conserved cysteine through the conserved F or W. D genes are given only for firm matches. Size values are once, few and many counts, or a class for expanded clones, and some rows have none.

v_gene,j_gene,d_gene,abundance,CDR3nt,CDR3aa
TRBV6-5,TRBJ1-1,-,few,TGTGCCAGCAGTTCATCAGAGGGATCCACTGAAGCTTTCTTT,CASSSSEGSTEAFF
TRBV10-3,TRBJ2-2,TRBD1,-,TGTGCCTGCACCGGGACAGTCAACACCGGGGAGCTGTTTTTT,CACTGTVNTGELFF
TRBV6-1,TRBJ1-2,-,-,TGTGCCAGCAGTGAAGCGCCGAGGACAGATTATGGCTACACCTTC,CASSEAPRTDYGYTF
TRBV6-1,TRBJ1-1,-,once,TGTGCCAGCAGTGACGACGGCCTGGGCGAAGCTTTCTTT,CASSDDGLGEAFF
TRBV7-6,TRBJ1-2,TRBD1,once,TGTGCCAGCAGCTTAGCGGCACAGGGGGACCCTCAGGGCTACACCTTC,CASSLAAQGDPQGYTF
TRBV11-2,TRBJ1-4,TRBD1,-,TGTGCCAGCAGCTCGTACAGGGGCCGGGGTGAAAAACTGTTTTTT,CASSSYRGRGEKLFF
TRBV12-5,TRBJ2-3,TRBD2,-,TGTGCTAGTGGCTGGGGGGGAGGGAGGGGCACAGATACGCAGTATTTT,CASGWGGGRGTDTQYF
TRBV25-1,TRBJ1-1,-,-,TGTGCCAGCAGTGAATTCTGGCAGGGGAACACTGAAGCTTTCTTT,CASSEFWQGNTEAFF
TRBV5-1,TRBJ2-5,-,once,TGCGCCAGCAGCTTTCCGTGGGCTTGGTACCAAGAGACCCAGTACTTC,CASSFPWAWYQETQYF
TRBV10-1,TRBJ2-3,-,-,TGCGCCAGTGGAGACCACGGGGGAAATACGCAGTATTTT,CASGDHGGNTQYF
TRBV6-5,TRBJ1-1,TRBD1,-,TGTGCCAGCAGGGCACAGGGGAGCACTGAAGCTTTCTTT,CASRAQGSTEAFF
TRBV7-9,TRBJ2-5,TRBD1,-,TGTGCCAGCAGCGGACAGGGGAAAACCCGAGAGACCCAGTACTTC,CASSGQGKTRETQYF
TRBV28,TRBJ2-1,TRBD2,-,TGTGCCAGCAGTCCTGGACTAGCGGGGTCCAATGAGCAGTTCTTC,CASSPGLAGSNEQFF
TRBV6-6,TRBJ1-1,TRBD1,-,TGTGCCAGCCTGACTACAGGGGAGCGGAACACTGAAGCTTTCTTT,CASLTTGERNTEAFF
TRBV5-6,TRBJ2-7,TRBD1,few,TGTGCCAGCAGCTGGGGACAGGGGTTACGTTCTTGGGAGCAGTACTTC,CASSWGQGLRSWEQYF
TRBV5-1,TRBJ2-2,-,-,TGCGCCAGCAGCTCCGAGGGCCTCTTCACCGGGGAGCTGTTTTTT,CASSSEGLFTGELFF
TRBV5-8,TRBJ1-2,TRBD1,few,TGTGCCAGCAGCTTATCGGGACAGGGGAACTATGGCTACACCTTC,CASSLSGQGNYGYTF
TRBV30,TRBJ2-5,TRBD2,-,TGTGCCTGGAGTGTTCACAGACTAGCGGGAGTCCAAGAGACCCAGTACTTC,CAWSVHRLAGVQETQYF
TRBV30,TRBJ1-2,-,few,TGTGCCTGGAGTTTGGGGGGGAAGGGCTACACCTTC,CAWSLGGKGYTF
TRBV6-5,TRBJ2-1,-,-,TGTGCCAGCAGCCTGGGGGGGCGGAGTGAGCAGTTCTTC,CASSLGGRSEQFF
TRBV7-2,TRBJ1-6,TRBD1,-,TGTGCCAGCAGTGTACAGGGGAGCTCCTATAATTCACCCCTCCACTTT,CASSVQGSSYNSPLHF
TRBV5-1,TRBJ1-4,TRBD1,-,TGCGCCAGCAGCAACACAGGGGCAACTAATGAAAAACTGTTTTTT,CASSNTGATNEKLFF
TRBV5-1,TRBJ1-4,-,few,TGCGCCAGCAGCGGAGAAATTAAAAAACTGTTTTTT,CASSGEIKKLFF
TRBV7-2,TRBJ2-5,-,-,TGTGCCAGCAGCTATCGACAGCTCCAAGAGACCCAGTACTTC,CASSYRQLQETQYF
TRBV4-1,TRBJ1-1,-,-,TGCGCCAGCAGCCAAGATAACAGATTGAACACTGAAGCTTTCTTT,CASSQDNRLNTEAFF